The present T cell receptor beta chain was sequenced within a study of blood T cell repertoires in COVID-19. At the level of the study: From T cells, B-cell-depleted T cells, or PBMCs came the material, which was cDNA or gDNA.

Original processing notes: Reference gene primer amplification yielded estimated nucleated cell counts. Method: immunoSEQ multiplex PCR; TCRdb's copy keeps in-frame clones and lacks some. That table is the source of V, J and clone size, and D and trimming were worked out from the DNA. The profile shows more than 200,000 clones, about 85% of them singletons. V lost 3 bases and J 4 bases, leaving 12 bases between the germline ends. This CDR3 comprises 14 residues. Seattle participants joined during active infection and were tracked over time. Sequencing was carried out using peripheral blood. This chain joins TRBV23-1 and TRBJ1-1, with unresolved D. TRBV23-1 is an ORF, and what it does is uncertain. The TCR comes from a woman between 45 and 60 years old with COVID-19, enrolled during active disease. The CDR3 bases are TGCGCCAGCAGTCAGCCAACACGGAGCACTGAAGCTTTCTTT. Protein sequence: CASSQPTRSTEAFF.